This T cell receptor beta chain is drawn from a study of blood T cell repertoires in COVID-19. TCRdb's table, derived via immunoSEQ multiplex PCR, lists solely in-frame clones and lacks some. The table includes a few hundred thousand clones, around 85% detected once. There are 17 residues in the CDR3. Germline-derived CDR1 and CDR2 are ENHRY and SYGVKD. V was clipped by 2 bases and J by 0 bases; unmatched bases: 7. The TCR sequence derives from a woman in her fifties or sixties who had recovered from COVID-19. Specimen: PBMCs or T cells enriched from blood (not recorded which). The chain couples TRBV10-3 to TRBJ2-3; 8 positions match TRBD2. The CDR3 DNA reads TGTGCCATCAGTGAGAGGCGGGGGGCCTCTAGCACAGATACGCAGTATTTT. This encodes CAISERRGASSTDTQYF.